This T cell receptor (beta chain) is drawn from a study of blood T cell repertoires in COVID-19 (dated by TCRdb to the early 2020s). In the study overall: The collaborator samples originated in the United States, Italy and Spain and spanned the acute and convalescent phases of COVID-19. The material from the prospective study consisted of cDNA or gDNA derived from T cells, B-cell-depleted T cells, or PBMCs. The dataset comprised deeply sampled blood TCRbeta repertoires from subjects exposed to, actively infected with, or recovered from COVID-19. The repertoires were made available in a free public database intended to serve as a resource for research on the immune response to SARS-CoV-2. Samples came from the ongoing ImmuneRACE study (first 160 participants) plus 1,254 subjects from 6 global collaborators. A de-identified subject ID, COVID-19 status, age in years and sex were almost always included in the sample metadata. Where available, HLA class I and class II types were obtained from metadata supplied by the sample provider rather than from assay-based typing. General findings and caveats noted by the study authors: The amount of clinical and demographic metadata varied by source and participant and was provided uncurated.

The immunoSEQ Assay, a bias-controlled multiplex PCR, was used to amplify TCRbeta CDR3 regions from genomic DNA. On the authors' methods: Within the assay, amplification of reference gene primers was used to estimate how many nucleated cells each sample contained. To quantify the absolute abundance of each unique TCRbeta CDR3 rearrangement, sequence reads were collapsed and filtered. For each sample, productive Simpson clonality was calculated as the square root of Simpson's diversity index across productive rearrangements. TCRdb re-hosts the immuneACCESS table, in-frame sequences only. Its copies lack some clones; in the studies checked, an unresolved V gene accounts for under half of them, and the cause for the rest is not known. The DNA was the basis for D and trimming; V, J and clone size are from that table. Counted in this sample were about 130,000 clones; 70% to 80% of them appeared once. The ten largest account for 30% to 45% of the sample.

Each collaborating institution followed its own protocols to collect whole blood in K2EDTA tubes. Collaborator samples were shipped for TCRbeta analysis as frozen whole blood, isolated PBMCs, or DNA extracted from either sample type. About this clone: The antigen it binds to is not known. The input lacks base qualities; no much larger clone sits a single base away.

CDR1 and CDR2 are drawn from the germline V gene (reference sequence): LNHNV, YYDKDF. The CDR3 holds 15 amino acids from the cysteine to the phenylalanine. The CDR3 DNA has 45 bases and is translated from base 1. At the junction V is shortened by 4 bases and J by 1 base, with 13 bases in between. The rearranged chain carries TRBV15 and TRBJ2-5, and the D gene may be TRBD1, 6 bases matching. The sequencing input was peripheral blood. The origin of this receptor is a man between 35 and 55 years old with active or convalescent COVID-19. The DNA sequence is as follows: TGTGCCACCAGCACTAACAGGGTTAGCCAAGAGACCCAGTACTTC. This gives the protein CATSTNRVSQETQYF. With all but the CDR3 taken from the reference TRBV15 and TRBJ2-5 genes, the full variable domain is: DAMVIQNPRYQVTQFGKPVTLSCSQTLNHNVMYWYQQKSSQAPKLLFHYYDKDFNNEADTPDNFQSRRPNTSFCFLDIRSPGLGDTAMYLCATSTNRVSQETQYFGPGTRLLVL.